Listed below are T cell receptor beta chains from one sample, sequenced in a study of cytomegalovirus exposure and HLA in healthy donors. Here immunoSEQ multiplex PCR was the method, and the copy in TCRdb shows in-frame clones only, minus some. This table has fewer than 110,000 clones, 70% to 85% appearing once. The sample taken for sequencing was PBMCs. Source of these receptors: a male donor in good health and CMV-seronegative. The CDR3 runs from the conserved cysteine through the conserved F or W. Each record gives: V gene, J gene, CDR3 protein.

>TRBV6-1|TRBJ2-4
CASSGDSKNIQYF
>TRBV7-9|TRBJ2-1
CASGGGESINEQFF
>TRBV19|TRBJ2-2
CASKPRTGGNTGELFF
>TRBV5-4|TRBJ1-1
CASSFDRGRGNTEAFF
>TRBV2|TRBJ2-3
CASSTGTSTDTQYF
>TRBV10-3|TRBJ2-3
CAISEVAGSGTDTQYF
>TRBV11-2|TRBJ1-4
CASSHGRAFNEKLFF
>TRBV6-5|TRBJ1-4
CASRTDRGLELFF
>TRBV5-1|TRBJ2-1
CASSLEASGKDEQFF
>TRBV5-1|TRBJ2-7
CASSFGTGEAYEQYF
>TRBV7-9|TRBJ1-2
CASSRNYGYTF
>TRBV7-9|TRBJ2-7
CASSLVRLQYNEQYF
>TRBV4-1|TRBJ2-3
CASSQGSRDYTQYF
>TRBV6-4|TRBJ2-3
CASSEKGEGADTQYF
>TRBV12-5|TRBJ2-7
CASGTQRGTKEQYF
>TRBV5-1|TRBJ1-2
CASSLAGNYGYTF
>TRBV2|TRBJ2-7
CASRGTSVYEQYF
>TRBV2|TRBJ2-3
CARKTGGTDTQYF